The present T cell receptor beta chain was sequenced within a study of blood T cell repertoires in COVID-19. Study details: Italy, Spain and the United States were the sources of the convalescent and acute COVID-19 samples. PBMCs, B-cell-depleted T cells, or T cells were the source of the cDNA or gDNA that made up the material.

The V end lost 2 bases, the J end lost 0 bases, and 8 bases lay between the germline ends. CDR3 length: 14 amino acids. Germline lookup yields CDR1 MNHNS and CDR2 SASEGT. Using immunoSEQ multiplex PCR, the repertoire was profiled, and TCRdb retains in-frame clones only, with some absent. The profile covers 250,000 to 300,000 clones, with 75% to 90% appearing a single time and more than 8.5% taken by the ten largest. The sample consisted of peripheral blood. The chain has TRBV6-1 and TRBJ2-7; D gene uncertain. This TCR came from a woman between 70 and 85 years old with COVID-19, enrolled during active disease. The CDR3 is CASSEYGLSYEQYF. The DNA of the CDR3 is TGTGCCAGCAGTGAATATGGCCTCTCCTACGAGCAGTACTTC.